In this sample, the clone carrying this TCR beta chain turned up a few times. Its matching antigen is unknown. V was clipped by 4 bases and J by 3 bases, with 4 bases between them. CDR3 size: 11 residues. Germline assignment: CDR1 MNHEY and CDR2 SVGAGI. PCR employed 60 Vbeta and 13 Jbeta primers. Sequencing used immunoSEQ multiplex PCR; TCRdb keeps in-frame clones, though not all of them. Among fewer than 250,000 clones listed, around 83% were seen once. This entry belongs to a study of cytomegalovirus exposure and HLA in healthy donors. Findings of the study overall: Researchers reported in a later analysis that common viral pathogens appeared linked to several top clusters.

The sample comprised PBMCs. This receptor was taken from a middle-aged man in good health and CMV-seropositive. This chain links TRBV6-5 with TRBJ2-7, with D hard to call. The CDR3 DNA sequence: TGTGCCAGCAGTTCCCTCTACGAGCAGTACTTC. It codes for CASSSLYEQYF.